What follows are 21 T cell receptor beta chains derived from one specimen sequenced in a study of OX40 agonist ivuxolimab in advanced cancers. Libraries were prepared by immunoSEQ multiplex PCR; TCRdb keeps only in-frame clonotypes and omits some of them. Of about 7,700 clones in the sample, around 79% are singletons; the top ten hold roughly 34%. Specimen: CD4+ or CD8+ T cells sorted from blood, collected in a trial of the OX40 agonist ivuxolimab. Every receptor here comes from an adult with an advanced solid tumor such as melanoma, head and neck, liver or kidney cancer.

This clone was observed a single time. This chain joins TRBV4-1 and TRBJ2-7, with TRBD2 as a possible D gene (6 bases). This CDR3 region has 16 residues. Germline CDR1 reads MGHRA; CDR2 reads YSYEKL. The ends were cut back, 4 bases at V and 0 bases at J, with 16 bases in the middle. The DNA of the CDR3 is TGCGCCAGCAGCCTAACTCCAGGTAGCGGCTCCTACGAGCAGTACTTC. As protein: CASSLTPGSGSYEQYF.

The J gene is TRBJ2-7, the V gene TRBV5-1; D may be TRBD2 (5 bases). Deletions cut 2 bases from V and 1 base from J, with 7 bases between. CDR3 length: 13 residues. Germline V CDR1 and CDR2: SGHRS, YFSETQ. DNA for the CDR3: TGCGCCAGCAGCTTCGGGATTTCCTACGAGCAGTACTTC. Its protein product is CASSFGISYEQYF.

This chain links TRBV27 with TRBJ2-3, with TRBD2 identical over 8 bases. This CDR3 is 14 amino acids long. Germline V gene data show CDR1 as MNHEY and CDR2 as SMNVEV (reference sequence). The V segment lost 4 bases and the J segment 3 bases; nucleotides outside the gene matches: 3. The CDR3 loop is CASSYGGGTDTQYF. The DNA of the CDR3 is TGTGCCAGCAGTTACGGGGGGGGTACAGATACGCAGTATTTT.

This chain connects TRBV4-1 to TRBJ2-7; TRBD1 aligns across 7 bases. With V trimmed by 3 bases and J by 3 bases, 11 bases remained unmatched. The CDR3 contains 16 residues. Germline V lookup: CDR1 MGHRA, CDR2 YSYEKL. The DNA for the CDR3 is TGCGCCAGCAGCCACCGACAGGGAGTAGACTACTACGAGCAGTACTTC. This gives the protein CASSHRQGVDYYEQYF.

The chain is built from TRBV14 and TRBJ2-2; 10 nucleotides align to TRBD1. Per the germline V gene, CDR1 is SGHDN and CDR2 is FVKESK. This CDR3 spans 17 amino acids. V shed 3 bases and J 5 bases; nucleotides not matched to a gene: 9. DNA for the CDR3: TGTGCCAGCAGCCATTGGGACAGGGGAAAGTATACCGGGGAGCTGTTTTTT. Protein: CASSHWDRGKYTGELFF.

The V gene is TRBV27, the J gene TRBJ2-1, with D maybe TRBD2 (6 bases). The V and J ends lost 0 bases and 7 bases respectively, with 7 bases between them. The CDR3 is 13 residues long. CDR1 is MNHEY, CDR2 SMNVEV, per germline (reference sequence). The CDR3 sequence is CASSLSAGNEQFF. The CDR3 DNA follows: TGTGCCAGCAGTTTATCGGCGGGAAATGAGCAGTTCTTC.

The V gene is TRBV30, the J gene TRBJ1-2; D call uncertain. Trimming shortened V by 5 bases and J by 4 bases, and 14 bases separated the two germline ends. The CDR3 totals 13 residues. CDR1 and CDR2 (germline): GTSNPN, SVGIG (reference sequence). CDR3 sequence reads: CAWGPGEPYGYTF. The CDR3 DNA follows: TGTGCCTGGGGACCAGGAGAACCCTATGGCTACACCTTC.

Only a few counts were recorded for this clone. The genes are TRBV27 and TRBJ1-1; 7 bases map to TRBD1. CDR1 is MNHEY, CDR2 SMNVEV, per germline (reference sequence). There are 15 residues in the CDR3. After removal of 8 bases from V and 2 bases from J, the junction contained 11 bases not matched to a gene. The CDR3 loop reads CASLKGAGGNTEAFF. CDR3 bases: TGTGCCAGCCTTAAAGGGGCAGGGGGTAACACTGAAGCTTTCTTT.

This sequence joins TRBV25-1 and TRBJ2-7, with D possibly matching TRBD2 (6 bases). The V end was cut by 6 bases, the J end by 5 bases, with 17 bases between. The CDR3 covers 14 residues. Germline CDR1 reads MGHDK; CDR2 reads SYGVNS. CDR3 amino acids: CASSLGGQGDEQYF. In nucleotides, the CDR3 is TGTGCCAGCAGCTTAGGAGGGCAGGGTGACGAGCAGTACTTC.

The V gene is TRBV4-3, the J gene TRBJ2-1, with no clear D. V lost 1 base and J 5 bases, leaving 15 bases between the germline ends. Germline lookup yields CDR1 LGHNA and CDR2 YSLEER. This CDR3 contains 16 residues. The chain's CDR3 is CASSQAARTDHNEQFF. The CDR3 bases are TGCGCCAGCAGCCAAGCGGCGCGCACGGATCACAATGAGCAGTTCTTC.

This sequence joins TRBV5-5 and TRBJ2-5, with 7 bases identical to TRBD1. Trimming at V came to 3 bases and at J to 4 bases, leaving 0 bases not matched to a gene. This CDR3 has 12 residues. Germline V CDR1 and CDR2: SGHKS, YYEKEE (reference sequence). This CDR3 is CASSSGGETQYF. CDR3 DNA sequence: TGTGCCAGCAGCTCAGGGGGAGAGACCCAGTACTTC.

The chain employs TRBV6-1 and TRBJ2-1; the D gene could be TRBD1 or TRBD2 (5 bases each). Trimming took 5 bases from V and 4 from J, leaving 15 bases between them. Germline V gene data show CDR1 as MNHNS and CDR2 as SASEGT. The CDR3 has 15 amino acids. The CDR3 sequence: CASSTGTTIYNEQFF. The CDR3 region has the DNA TGTGCCAGCAGTACCGGGACGACAATTTACAATGAGCAGTTCTTC.

CDR3 in DNA: TGCGCCAGCAGCCAAGCAGGCGATGGGACCACAGATACGCAGTATTTT. Its protein is CASSQAGDGTTDTQYF. The chain joins TRBV4-1 to TRBJ2-3; D tentatively reads TRBD1 or TRBD2 (5 bases each). CDR1 MGHRA and CDR2 YSYEKL come from the germline V gene. CDR3 length: 16 residues. The germline V and J ends were trimmed by 1 base and 2 bases, with 13 bases remaining between them.

J is TRBJ1-1 and V is TRBV10-3; D gene unclear. Germline V CDR1 and CDR2: ENHRY, SYGVKD. The CDR3 runs to 11 residues. V lost 3 bases and J 2 bases, leaving 1 base between the germline ends. The CDR3 region has the DNA TGTGCCATCAGTGAAAACACTGAAGCTTTCTTT. Translating gives CAISENTEAFF.

This chain connects TRBV27 to TRBJ2-1, with 13 bases fitting TRBD2. The V gene end was trimmed by 4 bases and the J gene end by 12 bases; junction bases not matched to a gene: 9. Germline CDR1 and CDR2: MNHEY and SMNVEV (reference sequence). The CDR3 is made up of 15 amino acids. CDR3 residues: CASSSSGLAGLGQFF. The CDR3 DNA sequence: TGTGCCAGCAGTTCCTCGGGACTAGCGGGACTCGGGCAGTTCTTC.

This sequence joins TRBV5-5 and TRBJ1-1, with 7 bases that match TRBD1. V was clipped by 4 bases and J by 10 bases; unmatched bases: 10. CDR3 length equals 13 residues. The germline gives CDR1 SGHKS, CDR2 YYEKEE (reference sequence). As DNA, the CDR3 is TGTGCCAGCAGCGTCCGGGACAGAGGAGCAGCTTTCTTT. Its translation: CASSVRDRGAAFF.

The genes are TRBV5-1 and TRBJ2-7; D unclear. V was pared by 1 base and J by 0 bases, with 8 bases between. Germline lookup yields CDR1 SGHRS and CDR2 YFSETQ. The CDR3 has 14 amino acids. Here the CDR3 reads CASSLLESSYEQYF. The DNA for the CDR3 is TGCGCCAGCAGCTTGTTGGAGAGCTCCTACGAGCAGTACTTC.

The genes are TRBV11-2 and TRBJ1-5; 7 positions match TRBD1. This CDR3 spans 14 amino acids. Germline lookup yields CDR1 SGHAT and CDR2 FQNNGV. The V and J ends lost 1 base and 4 bases, in that order; junction bases with no gene match: 1. The CDR3 bases are TGTGCCAGCAGCTTAGCAGGGGGTAATCAGCCCCAGCATTTT. Its translation: CASSLAGGNQPQHF.

The chain employs TRBV5-1 and TRBJ2-3; no reliable D call. CDR1 SGHRS and CDR2 YFSETQ come from the germline V gene. The CDR3 has 14 residues. Trimming removed 2 bases at V and 2 bases at J, with 9 bases between. For the CDR3, the DNA is TGCGCCAGCAGCTTCGAGAAGGTCACAGATACGCAGTATTTT. It codes for CASSFEKVTDTQYF.

This chain links TRBV28 with TRBJ2-1, with D maybe TRBD1 (5 bases). Germline-derived CDR1 and CDR2 are MDHEN and SYDVKM. With 3 bases removed from V and 4 bases from J, the gap between germline ends came to 10 bases. The length of the CDR3 is 14 residues. The chain's CDR3 is CASSLLGQYNEQFF. CDR3 sequence (DNA): TGTGCCAGCAGTTTGTTGGGGCAGTACAATGAGCAGTTCTTC. Full variable domain (rest looked up from reference TRBV28 and TRBJ2-1): DVKVTQSSRYLVKRTGEKVFLECVQDMDHENMFWYRQDPGLGLRLIYFSYDVKMKEKGDIPEGYSVSREKKERFSLILESASTNQTSMYLCASSLLGQYNEQFFGPGTRLTVL.

The rearrangement joins TRBV18 to TRBJ1-2; the D is unclear. Germline CDR1 is KGHSH and CDR2 is LQKENI. With 2 bases removed from V and 3 bases from J, the gap between germline ends came to 7 bases. This CDR3 region has 13 residues. CDR3 loop: CASSPEQYYGYTF. CDR3 bases: TGTGCCAGCTCACCAGAGCAGTACTATGGCTACACCTTC.